The clone carrying this T cell receptor (beta chain) was seen a handful of times. Antigen: not known. The PCR used 60 Vbeta and 13 Jbeta primers. The method was immunoSEQ multiplex PCR; TCRdb's version includes in-frame clones alone and lacks a portion of them. The table includes roughly 140,000 clones, roughly 80% detected once. The data were taken from a study of cytomegalovirus exposure and HLA in healthy donors. Study information: In terms of ancestry, the Caucasian-associated cluster contained about four fifths of the approximately 430 genotyped donors. Whole-study findings and limits: Sequencing artifact likely explains a cluster of highly shared sequence variants.

The V and J ends lost 4 bases and 8 bases respectively, with 15 bases between them. The CDR3 is 13 residues long. Germline loops: CDR1 SQVTM, CDR2 ANQGSEA. The sample comprised PBMCs. The J gene is TRBJ2-1, the V gene TRBV29-1; tentative D call: TRBD1 (5 bases). The TCR sequence derives from a female donor in good health and CMV-seronegative. The CDR3 spells CSVAETQGYEQFF. The CDR3 DNA sequence: TGCAGCGTTGCAGAGACTCAGGGATATGAGCAGTTCTTC.